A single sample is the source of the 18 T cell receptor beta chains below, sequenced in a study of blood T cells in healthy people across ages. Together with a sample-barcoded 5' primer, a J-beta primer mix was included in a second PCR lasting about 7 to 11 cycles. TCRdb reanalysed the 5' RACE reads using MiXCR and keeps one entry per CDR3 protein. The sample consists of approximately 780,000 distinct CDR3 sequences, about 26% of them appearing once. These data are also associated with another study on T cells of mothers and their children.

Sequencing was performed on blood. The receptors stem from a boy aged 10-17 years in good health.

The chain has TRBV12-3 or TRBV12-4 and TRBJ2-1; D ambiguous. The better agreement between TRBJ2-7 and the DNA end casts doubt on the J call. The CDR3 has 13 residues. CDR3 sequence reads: CASSSLFGNEQYF. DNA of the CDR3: TGTGCCAGCAGTTCCCTGTTTGGCAACGAGCAGTACTTC.

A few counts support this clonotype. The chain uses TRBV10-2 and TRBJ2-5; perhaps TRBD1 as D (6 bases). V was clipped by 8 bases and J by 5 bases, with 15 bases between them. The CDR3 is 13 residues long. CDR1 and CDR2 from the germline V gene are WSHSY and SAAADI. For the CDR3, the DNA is TGCGCCAGCGCCGGACAGCCCGGGGAGACCCAGTACTTC. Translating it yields CASAGQPGETQYF.

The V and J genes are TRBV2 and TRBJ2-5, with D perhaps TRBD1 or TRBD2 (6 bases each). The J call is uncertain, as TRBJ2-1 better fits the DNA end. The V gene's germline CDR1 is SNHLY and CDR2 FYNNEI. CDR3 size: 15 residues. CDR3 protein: CASTRVGGRGNEQFF. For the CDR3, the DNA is TGTGCCAGCACAAGAGTTGGGGGGCGGGGAAATGAGCAGTTCTTC.

The chain's CDR3 is CASSSSWDRGWNSPLHF. CDR3 DNA: TGTGCCAGCAGCTCCTCCTGGGACAGGGGATGGAATTCACCCCTCCACTTT. This chain joins TRBV5-5 and TRBJ1-6; 10 nucleotides agree with TRBD1. This CDR3 spans 17 amino acids. Germline lookup yields CDR1 SGHKS and CDR2 YYEKEE (reference sequence). V trimming: 3 bases; J trimming: 7 bases; junction bases outside the gene matches: 10.

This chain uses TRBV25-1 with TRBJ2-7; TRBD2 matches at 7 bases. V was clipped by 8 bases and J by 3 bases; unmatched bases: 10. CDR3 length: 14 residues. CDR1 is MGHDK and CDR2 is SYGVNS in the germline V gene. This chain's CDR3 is CASAKWGGIYEQYF. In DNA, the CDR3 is TGTGCCAGCGCTAAATGGGGGGGAATCTACGAGCAGTACTTC.

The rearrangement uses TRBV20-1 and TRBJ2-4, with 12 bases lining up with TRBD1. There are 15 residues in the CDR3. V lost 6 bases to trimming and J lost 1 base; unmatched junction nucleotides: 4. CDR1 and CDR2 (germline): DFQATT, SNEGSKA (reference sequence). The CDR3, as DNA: TGCAGTGCCGTGGGACAGGGGGCGGCCAAAAACATTCAGTACTTC. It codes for CSAVGQGAAKNIQYF.

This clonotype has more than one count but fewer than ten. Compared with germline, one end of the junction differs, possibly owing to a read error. The CDR3 here is CSVEVGTNRFREQCF. The CDR3 DNA is TGCAGCGTTGAAGTGGGGACTAATAGGTTCCGCGAGCAGTGCTTC. V and J are TRBV29-1 and TRBJ2-7, with 7 bases matching TRBD2. Per the germline V gene, CDR1 is SQVTM and CDR2 is ANQGSEA. The CDR3 loop spans 15 amino acids.

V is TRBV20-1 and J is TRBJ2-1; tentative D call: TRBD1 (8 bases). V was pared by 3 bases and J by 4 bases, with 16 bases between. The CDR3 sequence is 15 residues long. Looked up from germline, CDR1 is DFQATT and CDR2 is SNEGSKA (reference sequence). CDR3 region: CSASPGGGGYNEQFF. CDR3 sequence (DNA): TGCAGTGCTAGTCCAGGGGGCGGGGGATACAATGAGCAGTTCTTC.

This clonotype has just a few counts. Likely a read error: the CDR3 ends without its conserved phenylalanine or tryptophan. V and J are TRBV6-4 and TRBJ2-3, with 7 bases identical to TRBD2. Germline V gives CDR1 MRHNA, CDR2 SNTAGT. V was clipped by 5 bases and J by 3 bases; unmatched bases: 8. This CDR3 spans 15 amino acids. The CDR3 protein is CASSPLAGVTDTQYS. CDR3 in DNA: TGTGCCAGCAGTCCTCTCGCGGGAGTAACAGATACGCAGTATTCT.

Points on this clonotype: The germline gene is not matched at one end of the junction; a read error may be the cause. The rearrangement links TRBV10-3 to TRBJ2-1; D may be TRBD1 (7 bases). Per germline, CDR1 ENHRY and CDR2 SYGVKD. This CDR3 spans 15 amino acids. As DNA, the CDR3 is TGTGCCATCAGTCCCCAGGGACAGATGACTAGTGAGCAGTCCTTC. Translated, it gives CAISPQGQMTSEQSF.

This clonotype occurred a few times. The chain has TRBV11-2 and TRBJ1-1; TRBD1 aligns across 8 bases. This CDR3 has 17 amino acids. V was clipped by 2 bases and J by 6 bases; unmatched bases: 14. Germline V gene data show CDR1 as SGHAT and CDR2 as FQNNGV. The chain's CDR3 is CASSLRPWTGRVPEAFF. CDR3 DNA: TGTGCCAGCAGCTTAAGGCCCTGGACAGGGAGGGTGCCTGAAGCTTTCTTT.

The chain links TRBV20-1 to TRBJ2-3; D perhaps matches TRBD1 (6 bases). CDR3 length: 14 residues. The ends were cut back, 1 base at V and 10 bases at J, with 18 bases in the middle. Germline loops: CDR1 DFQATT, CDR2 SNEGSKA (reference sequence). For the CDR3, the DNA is TGCAGTGCTAGAGGGGACCAGGGGTTCGATTCGCAGTATTTT. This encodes CSARGDQGFDSQYF.

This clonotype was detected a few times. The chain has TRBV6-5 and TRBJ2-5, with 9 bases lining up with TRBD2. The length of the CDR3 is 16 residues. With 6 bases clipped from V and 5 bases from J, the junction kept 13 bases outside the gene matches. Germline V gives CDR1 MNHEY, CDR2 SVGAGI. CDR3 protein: CASSYSGGQLAETQYF. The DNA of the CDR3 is TGTGCCAGCAGCTATAGCGGGGGCCAGCTTGCGGAGACCCAGTACTTC.

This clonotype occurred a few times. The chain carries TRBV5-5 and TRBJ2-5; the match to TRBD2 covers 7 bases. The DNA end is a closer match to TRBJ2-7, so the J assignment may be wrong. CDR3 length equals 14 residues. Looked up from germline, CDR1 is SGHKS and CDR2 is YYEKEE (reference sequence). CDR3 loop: CASSLSLATYEQYF. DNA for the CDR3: TGTGCCAGCAGCTTGTCACTAGCGACCTACGAGCAGTACTTC.

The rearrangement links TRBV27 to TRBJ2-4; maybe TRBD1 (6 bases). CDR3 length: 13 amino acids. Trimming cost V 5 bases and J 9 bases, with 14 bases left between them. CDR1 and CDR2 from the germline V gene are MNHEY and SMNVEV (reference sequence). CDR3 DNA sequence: TGTGCCAGCAGTGCACAACAGGGCCGCATTCAGTACTTC. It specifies CASSAQQGRIQYF.

Here the CDR3 DNA reads TGTGCCAGCAGTTGGGGGACAGGGGCTCTGGGGGAGACCCAGTACTTC. Translating it yields CASSWGTGALGETQYF. The gene calls are TRBV6-5 and TRBJ2-5, with TRBD1 identical over 10 bases. The V gene end was trimmed by 4 bases and the J gene end by 5 bases; junction bases not matched to a gene: 10. This CDR3 is built from 16 residues. The germline V gene encodes CDR1 MNHEY and CDR2 SVGAGI.

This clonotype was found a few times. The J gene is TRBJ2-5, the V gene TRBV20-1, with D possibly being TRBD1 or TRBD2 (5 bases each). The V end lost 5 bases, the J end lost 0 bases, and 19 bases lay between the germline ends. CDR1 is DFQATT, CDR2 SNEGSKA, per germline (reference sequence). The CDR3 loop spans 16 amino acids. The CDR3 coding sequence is TGCAGTGCTCAAGGCAGACAGTGGGGGTACCAAGAGACCCAGTACTTC. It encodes CSAQGRQWGYQETQYF.

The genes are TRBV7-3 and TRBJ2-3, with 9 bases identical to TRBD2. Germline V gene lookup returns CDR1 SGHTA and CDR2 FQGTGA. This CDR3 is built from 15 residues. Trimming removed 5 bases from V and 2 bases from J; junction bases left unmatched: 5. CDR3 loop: CASSARGGPTDTQYF. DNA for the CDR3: TGTGCCAGCAGCGCGCGGGGGGGCCCCACAGATACGCAGTATTTT.